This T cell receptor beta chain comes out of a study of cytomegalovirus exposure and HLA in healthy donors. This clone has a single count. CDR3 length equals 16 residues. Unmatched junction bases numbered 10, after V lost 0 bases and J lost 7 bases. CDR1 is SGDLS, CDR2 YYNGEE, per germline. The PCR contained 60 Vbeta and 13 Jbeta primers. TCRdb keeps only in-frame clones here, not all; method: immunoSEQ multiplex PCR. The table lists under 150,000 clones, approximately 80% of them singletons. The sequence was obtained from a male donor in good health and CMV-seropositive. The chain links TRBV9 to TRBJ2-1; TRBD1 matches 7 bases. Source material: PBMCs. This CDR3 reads CASSVGPQGTTNEQFF. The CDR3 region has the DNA TGTGCCAGCAGCGTAGGCCCACAGGGGACCACAAATGAGCAGTTCTTC.